The 30 T cell receptor beta chains below were found in one sample sequenced in a study of blood T cells in healthy people across ages. A second PCR of about 7 to 11 cycles used a sample-barcoded 5' primer and a J-beta primer mix. MiXCR, applied by TCRdb to the 5' RACE reads, yields one record per CDR3 protein. The sample contains roughly 1,700,000 distinct CDR3 sequences, 28% of which appear only once. Material for sequencing was blood. The receptors originated from a woman aged 30 to 39 in good health.

This clonotype has just a few counts. V is TRBV7-2 and J is TRBJ2-7; maybe TRBD2 (5 bases). The CDR3 totals 15 residues. Germline-derived CDR1 and CDR2 are SGHTA and FQGNSA. V was shortened by 5 bases and J by 0 bases, with 14 bases between the two germline ends. CDR3 loop: CASSALSGSSYEQYF. The CDR3 DNA reads TGTGCCAGCAGCGCATTAAGCGGAAGCTCCTACGAGCAGTACTTC.

The gene calls are TRBV4-1 and TRBJ2-1; tentative D call: TRBD2 (5 bases). From germline, CDR1 is MGHRA and CDR2 YSYEKL. The CDR3 is 13 residues long. V lost 1 base and J 8 bases, leaving 9 bases between the germline ends. DNA for the CDR3: TGCGCCAGCAGCCAAGTGCTCGGGGATGAGCAGTTCTTC. Translation gives CASSQVLGDEQFF.

This clonotype was detected a few times. J is TRBJ1-2 and V is TRBV25-1; 7 bases are shared with TRBD1. The V and J ends lost 7 bases and 8 bases, in that order; junction bases with no gene match: 10. The CDR3 is made up of 13 amino acids. Germline CDR1 is MGHDK and CDR2 is SYGVNS. CDR3 coding DNA: TGTGCCAGCACCGAGGCAGGGGGTAACGGCTACACCTTC. This translates into CASTEAGGNGYTF.

This clonotype turned up a few times. V usage is TRBV5-1 and J usage is TRBJ1-2; possible D gene TRBD1, 6 bases. The CDR3 runs 14 residues. V was shortened by 0 bases and J by 10 bases, with 16 bases between the two germline ends. The germline gives CDR1 SGHRS, CDR2 YFSETQ. Here the CDR3 reads CASSLDGGPGAYTF. The CDR3 DNA follows: TGCGCCAGCAGCTTGGACGGGGGGCCAGGAGCCTACACCTTC.

CDR3 nucleotides: TGTGCCAGCAGCCAGATAAGCGAGCGGACTAGCGGTAACAATGAGCAGTTCTTC. Protein sequence: CASSQISERTSGNNEQFF. The chain is built from TRBV3-1 and TRBJ2-1; the match to TRBD2 covers 10 bases. The CDR3 covers 18 residues. With V trimmed by 3 bases and J by 5 bases, 13 bases remained unmatched. Per the germline V gene, CDR1 is LGHDT and CDR2 is YNNKEL (reference sequence).

The chain recombines TRBV28 with TRBJ1-2; D is perhaps TRBD1 (5 bases). Per germline, CDR1 MDHEN and CDR2 SYDVKM. Trimming removed 2 bases from V and 6 bases from J, with 16 bases in between. The CDR3 runs to 15 residues. CDR3 sequence reads: CASSLPGLRGDGYTF. CDR3 in DNA: TGTGCCAGCAGTTTACCAGGGTTGCGTGGGGATGGCTACACCTTC.

This clonotype was seen only once. This chain uses TRBV6-2 or TRBV6-3 with TRBJ2-3; D could derive from TRBD1 or TRBD2 (5 bases each). The V end lost 10 bases, the J end lost 7 bases, and 21 bases lay between the germline ends. This CDR3 is built from 14 residues. Germline V gene lookup returns CDR1 MNHEY and CDR2 SVGEGT. CDR3 residues: CATGLGTPGNTQYF. The CDR3, as DNA: TGTGCCACCGGGCTTGGGACGCCGGGGAATACGCAGTATTTT.

This clonotype was detected only a few times. The J gene is TRBJ1-2, the V gene TRBV20-1; perhaps TRBD1 as D (6 bases). This CDR3 has 16 amino acids. The germline V gene encodes CDR1 DFQATT and CDR2 SNEGSKA (reference sequence). The V end was cut by 5 bases, the J end by 2 bases, with 21 bases between. CDR3 sequence reads: CSAGAGYRVLNYGYTF. In DNA form, the CDR3 reads TGCAGTGCTGGGGCTGGATACAGGGTTTTGAACTATGGCTACACCTTC.

The chain recombines TRBV12-3 or TRBV12-4 with TRBJ1-2, with D tentatively TRBD1 (6 bases). CDR3 length equals 16 residues. Trimming stripped 2 bases from V and 2 bases from J, with 15 bases between. CDR3 in amino acids: CASSLNGQTGNYGYTF. The CDR3 DNA follows: TGTGCCAGCAGTTTAAATGGACAGACGGGAAACTATGGCTACACCTTC.

This clonotype was counted ten times or more. J is TRBJ1-5 and V is TRBV6-5; no clear D. CDR1 MNHEY and CDR2 SVGAGI come from the germline V gene. Between the trimmed V and J ends, which lost 6 bases and 4 bases, there was a span of 10 bases. This CDR3 is built from 13 residues. DNA for the CDR3: TGTGCCAGCAGCCCGTCGTGGAATCAGCCCCAGCATTTT. This codes for CASSPSWNQPQHF.

This clonotype was seen a few times. The chain links TRBV20-1 to TRBJ2-1; 10 nucleotides match TRBD2. J was trimmed by 3 bases and V by 0 bases; bases with no gene match: 5. CDR1 is DFQATT and CDR2 is SNEGSKA in the germline V gene (reference sequence). The CDR3 is 16 amino acids. CDR3 sequence reads: CSARDSVAGGYNEQFF. In nucleotides, the CDR3 is TGCAGTGCTAGAGATTCTGTAGCGGGAGGCTACAATGAGCAGTTCTTC.

This clonotype showed up just a few times. This sequence joins TRBV7-9 and TRBJ2-5; D might be TRBD1 (5 bases). The DNA end is a closer match to TRBJ2-7, so the J assignment may be wrong. Germline V gene sequence: CDR1 SEHNR, CDR2 FQNEAQ (reference sequence). CDR3 length equals 15 residues. The CDR3 spells CASNNPWQGTYEQYF. The CDR3 DNA follows: TGTGCCAGCAACAACCCTTGGCAGGGAACCTACGAGCAGTACTTC.

This clonotype was seen at least ten times. The chain recombines TRBV14 with TRBJ2-1, with D unclear. From germline, CDR1 is SGHDN and CDR2 FVKESK. Trimming shortened V by 5 bases and J by 9 bases, and 14 bases separated the two germline ends. The length of the CDR3 is 13 residues. The CDR3 DNA is TGTGCCAGCAGCTTTCAGATACTGGGTGAGCAGTTCTTC. It encodes CASSFQILGEQFF. Full variable domain (outside the CDR3, taken from reference TRBV14 and TRBJ2-1): EAGVTQFPSHSVIEKGQTVTLRCDPISGHDNLYWYRRVMGKEIKFLLHFVKESKQDESGMPNNRFLAERTGGTYSTLKVQPAELEDSGVYFCASSFQILGEQFFGPGTRLTVL.

V and J are TRBV28 and TRBJ1-2, with D possibly matching TRBD1 (5 bases). The V gene's germline CDR1 is MDHEN and CDR2 SYDVKM. Deletions cut 6 bases from V and 6 bases from J, with 14 bases between. The CDR3 is 13 residues long. In DNA form, the CDR3 reads TGTGCCAGCAGCTTTGACAGTGTGAATGGCTACACCTTC. Protein: CASSFDSVNGYTF.

This clonotype was counted between two and nine times. The chain combines TRBV7-3 with TRBJ2-3; the match to TRBD2 covers 10 bases. This CDR3 comprises 15 residues. J gave up 6 bases and V 1 base, and 4 bases lay outside the gene matches. CDR1 is SGHTA, CDR2 FQGTGA, per germline. This chain's CDR3 is CASSLNLAGADTQYF. In DNA form, the CDR3 reads TGTGCCAGCAGCTTAAATCTAGCGGGGGCCGATACGCAGTATTTT. Full variable domain (remainder filled in from reference TRBV7-3 and TRBJ2-3): GAGVSQTPSNKVTEKGKYVELRCDPISGHTALYWYRQSLGQGPEFLIYFQGTGAADDSGLPNDRFFAVRPEGSVSTLKIQRTERGDSAVYLCASSLNLAGADTQYFGPGTRLTVL.

The CDR3 nucleotides read TGTGCCTATGAAGTTGACTACGAGCAGTACTTC. It codes for CAYEVDYEQYF. The rearrangement uses TRBV30 and TRBJ2-7; D ambiguous. Per the germline V gene, CDR1 is GTSNPN and CDR2 is SVGIG (reference sequence). The CDR3 totals 11 residues. Trimming took 7 bases from V and 3 from J, leaving 10 bases between them.

This clonotype was counted at least ten times. This sequence joins TRBV6-2 or TRBV6-3 and TRBJ2-7; D perhaps matches TRBD2 (5 bases). The length of the CDR3 is 13 residues. V was shortened by 8 bases and J by 5 bases, with 16 bases between the two germline ends. Germline CDR1 is MNHEY and CDR2 is SVGEGT. In nucleotides, the CDR3 is TGTGCCAGCGTTCGGGATACTACAAACGAGCAGTACTTC. This sequence encodes CASVRDTTNEQYF.

The chain employs TRBV24-1 and TRBJ2-3; 8 positions agree with TRBD2. The CDR3 runs 15 residues. V trimming: 2 bases; J trimming: 5 bases; junction bases outside the gene matches: 5. In germline, CDR1 is KGHDR, CDR2 SFDVKD. The CDR3, as DNA: TGTGCCACCAGTGATTCGGGAGGGCCCTTAGATACGCAGTATTTT. Translation gives CATSDSGGPLDTQYF.

The rearrangement links TRBV18 to TRBJ2-3; D may be TRBD1 or TRBD2 (5 bases each). Trimming removed 3 bases at V and 5 bases at J, with 12 bases between. CDR3 length: 14 residues. Germline V gene data show CDR1 as KGHSH and CDR2 as LQKENI. The CDR3 is CASSPVGERDTQYF. DNA for the CDR3: TGTGCCAGCTCACCCGTGGGGGAGAGAGATACGCAGTATTTT.

In this sample, this clonotype turned up many times. This chain links TRBV12-3 or TRBV12-4 with TRBJ1-4, with 11 bases identical to TRBD1. J lost 8 bases, V lost 6 bases, and 5 bases had no gene match. This CDR3 has 14 amino acids. The CDR3, as DNA: TGTGCCAGCAGGCCCGGGACAGGGGGGGAAAAACTGTTTTTT. Residues: CASRPGTGGEKLFF.

V usage is TRBV20-1 and J usage is TRBJ1-2; possibly TRBD1 for D (5 bases). The CDR3 spans 14 residues. V lost 5 bases and J 4 bases, leaving 17 bases between the germline ends. Germline-derived CDR1 and CDR2 are DFQATT and SNEGSKA (reference sequence). The CDR3 DNA sequence: TGCAGTGCTGTCCGGGACTCCCGTTCCTATGGCTACACCTTC. Protein sequence: CSAVRDSRSYGYTF.

This clonotype was seen repeatedly, ten times or more. The chain uses TRBV12-3 or TRBV12-4 and TRBJ1-5; the D gene is possibly TRBD1 (6 bases). This CDR3 is built from 16 residues. Trimming shortened V by 1 base and J by 3 bases, and 13 bases separated the two germline ends. CDR3 in DNA: TGTGCCAGCAGTTTAGACAGGGCTTCTTTCAATCAGCCCCAGCATTTT. Translated: CASSLDRASFNQPQHF.

This clonotype was picked up a small number of times. The rearrangement uses TRBV5-1 and TRBJ2-1; D is undetermined. Trimming removed 3 bases from V and 6 bases from J, with 19 bases in between. The CDR3 runs 16 residues. Per the germline V gene, CDR1 is SGHRS and CDR2 is YFSETQ. The CDR3 is CASSWNWRAPINEQFF. For the CDR3, the DNA is TGCGCCAGCAGCTGGAATTGGCGAGCACCTATCAATGAGCAGTTCTTC.

In its sample, this clonotype was seen a few times. The gene calls are TRBV4-3 and TRBJ2-1; 14 nucleotides match TRBD2. Trimming took 2 bases from V and 6 from J; bases not matched to a gene: 6. The CDR3 loop spans 17 amino acids. In germline, CDR1 is LGHNA, CDR2 YSLEER. This chain's CDR3 is CASSQMGLAGETNEQFF. Here the CDR3 DNA reads TGCGCCAGCAGCCAAATGGGACTAGCGGGAGAAACCAATGAGCAGTTCTTC.

The V call is TRBV5-1, the J call TRBJ2-1; D is ambiguous. This CDR3 has 14 residues. Germline CDR1 SGHRS, CDR2 YFSETQ. V lost 0 bases and J 12 bases, leaving 16 bases between the germline ends. The CDR3 DNA sequence: TGCGCCAGCAGCTTGGGGTCAGGAGAGCAAGGGCAGTTCTTC. It codes for CASSLGSGEQGQFF.

This clonotype was observed many times. The gene calls are TRBV15 and TRBJ1-6; D is unresolved. Germline CDR1 reads LNHNV; CDR2 reads YYDKDF (reference sequence). CDR3 size: 14 residues. The ends were cut back, 6 bases at V and 1 base at J, with 7 bases in the middle. Here the CDR3 reads CATSRISYNSPLHF. As DNA, the CDR3 is TGTGCCACCAGTAGGATTTCCTATAATTCACCCCTCCACTTT.

Regarding this clonotype: One end of the junction is discordant with germline, which a read error may explain. The rearrangement links TRBV29-1 to TRBJ1-1; D not resolved. The CDR3 totals 11 residues. The germline CDR1 and CDR2 sequences are SQVTM and ANQGSEA. As DNA, the CDR3 is TGCAGCGTTGCGATACAGACTGAAACTTTCTTT. Encoded protein: CSVAIQTETFF.

V usage is TRBV12-3 or TRBV12-4 and J usage is TRBJ2-2, with TRBD2 matching over 8 bases. Trimming at V came to 5 bases and at J to 5 bases, leaving 7 bases not matched to a gene. The CDR3 runs to 15 residues. CDR3 nucleotides: TGTGCCAGCAGTAAAGCGGGGGTACTTACCGGGGAGCTGTTTTTT. The encoded protein is CASSKAGVLTGELFF.

This clonotype was seen a handful of times. This chain uses TRBV6-2 or TRBV6-3 with TRBJ1-2; 12 bases fit TRBD1. Germline V gene data show CDR1 as MNHEY and CDR2 as SVGEGT. This CDR3 has 15 amino acids. V lost 6 bases and J lost 3; bases outside the gene matches: 5. CDR3 bases: TGTGCCAGCAGAGGGACAGGGGGCATAGACTATGGCTACACCTTC. It specifies CASRGTGGIDYGYTF.

The J gene is TRBJ2-3, the V gene TRBV7-8, with D perhaps matching TRBD1 (5 bases). Trimming stripped 3 bases from V and 6 bases from J, with 10 bases between. CDR1 SGHVS and CDR2 FQNEAQ come from the germline V gene. This CDR3 contains 13 residues. The CDR3 spells CASSFRTYDTQYF. In DNA, the CDR3 is TGTGCCAGCAGCTTTCGGACATATGATACGCAGTATTTT.